A selection of T cell receptor beta chains follows, all from one sample in a study of CD8 T cells in Susac syndrome. TCRdb analysed the immunoSEQ multiplex PCR reads with MiXCR anew, one entry per CDR3 protein. The table includes over 120,000 distinct CDR3 sequences, 95% detected once. What was sequenced was CD4+ T cells from PBMCs. The receptors derive from a human donor with Susac syndrome. CDR3s include the opening cysteine and the closing phenylalanine or tryptophan. The D gene is left open where the match is weak. The size field is filled for only some rows; it gives once, few, many or a size class.

j_call: TRBJ1-5; clone_size: once; d_call: -; v_call: TRBV30; cdr3_nt: TGTGCCTGGAGTGTAAGGGGCTCGGTTTTACGGAGCAATCAGCCCCAGCATTTT; cdr3_aa: CAWSVRGSVLRSNQPQHF
j_call: TRBJ1-2; clone_size: -; d_call: -; v_call: TRBV3-1; cdr3_nt: TGTGCCAGCAGCCATCCAGGGGATCGGGATGGCTACACCTTC; cdr3_aa: CASSHPGDRDGYTF
j_call: TRBJ2-3; clone_size: -; d_call: -; v_call: TRBV30; cdr3_nt: TGTGCCTGGAGTGGGGTGGGGAGTACGCAGTATTTT; cdr3_aa: CAWSGVGSTQYF
j_call: TRBJ2-1; clone_size: -; d_call: TRBD1; v_call: TRBV20-1; cdr3_nt: TGCAGTGCTAACAGGGGGATCTACAATGAGCAGTTCTTC; cdr3_aa: CSANRGIYNEQFF
j_call: TRBJ1-1; clone_size: -; d_call: -; v_call: TRBV6-1; cdr3_nt: TGTGCCAGCAGTGAAGTTGAGAACACTGAAGCTTTCTTT; cdr3_aa: CASSEVENTEAFF
j_call: TRBJ2-1; clone_size: -; d_call: -; v_call: TRBV30; cdr3_nt: TGTGCCTGGAGCCCGGGGCGACCAGGCAGCAATGAGCAGTTCTTC; cdr3_aa: CAWSPGRPGSNEQFF
j_call: TRBJ1-2; clone_size: -; d_call: TRBD1; v_call: TRBV20-1; cdr3_nt: TGCAGTGCTACCAGGACAGGGAGCTACACCTTC; cdr3_aa: CSATRTGSYTF
j_call: TRBJ2-5; clone_size: -; d_call: -; v_call: TRBV15; cdr3_nt: TGTGCCACCAGCAGAGTATACACCTCCCGTGAGACCCAGTACTTC; cdr3_aa: CATSRVYTSRETQYF
j_call: TRBJ1-1; clone_size: -; d_call: -; v_call: TRBV9; cdr3_nt: TGTGCCAGCAGTCCCATCCGGACGGAGAACACTGAAGCTTTCTTT; cdr3_aa: CASSPIRTENTEAFF
j_call: TRBJ1-5; clone_size: -; d_call: -; v_call: TRBV16; cdr3_nt: TGTGCCAGCAACCTCGGGGGGGCGCGCAATCAGCCCCAGCATTTT; cdr3_aa: CASNLGGARNQPQHF
j_call: TRBJ2-5; clone_size: -; d_call: -; v_call: TRBV7-9; cdr3_nt: TGTGCCAGCAGCTTGGATGTGAAGACCCAGTACTTC; cdr3_aa: CASSLDVKTQYF
j_call: TRBJ1-2; clone_size: -; d_call: -; v_call: TRBV14; cdr3_nt: TGTGCCAGCAGCCAATTGGCGACAGTGGGCTACACCTTC; cdr3_aa: CASSQLATVGYTF
j_call: TRBJ2-2; clone_size: -; d_call: -; v_call: TRBV29-1; cdr3_nt: TGCAGCGTTGAGGCTCCCACGGGTACCGGGGAGCTGTTTTTT; cdr3_aa: CSVEAPTGTGELFF
j_call: TRBJ1-5; clone_size: -; d_call: TRBD1; v_call: TRBV20-1; cdr3_nt: TGCAGTGCTAGAGCCCAGGGGGCAGGGGAGCCCCAGCATTTT; cdr3_aa: CSARAQGAGEPQHF
j_call: TRBJ1-2; clone_size: few; d_call: -; v_call: TRBV20-1; cdr3_nt: TGCAGTGCTAGGGGGGCCTATGGCTACACCTTC; cdr3_aa: CSARGAYGYTF
j_call: TRBJ2-5; clone_size: -; d_call: -; v_call: TRBV7-8; cdr3_nt: TGTGCCAGCAGCTTGTGGGGAATACAAGAGACCCAGTACTTC; cdr3_aa: CASSLWGIQETQYF
j_call: TRBJ2-6; clone_size: -; d_call: -; v_call: TRBV15; cdr3_nt: TGTGCCACCAGCAATCCAGCCTCTGGGGCCAACGTCCTGACTTTC; cdr3_aa: CATSNPASGANVLTF
j_call: TRBJ2-3; clone_size: few; d_call: TRBD1; v_call: TRBV4-2; cdr3_nt: TGTGCCAGCAGCCAGACAGGGACATACACAGATACGCAGTATTTT; cdr3_aa: CASSQTGTYTDTQYF
j_call: TRBJ2-7; clone_size: -; d_call: -; v_call: TRBV29-1; cdr3_nt: TGCAGCGTTGTATCCCACCAGGGCGCCGAGCAGTACTTC; cdr3_aa: CSVVSHQGAEQYF
j_call: TRBJ2-7; clone_size: -; d_call: TRBD2; v_call: TRBV20-1; cdr3_nt: TGCAGTGCTACGGGACTAGCGGGGGGCTACGAGCAGTACTTC; cdr3_aa: CSATGLAGGYEQYF
j_call: TRBJ2-3; clone_size: -; d_call: -; v_call: TRBV28; cdr3_nt: TGTGCCAGCAGTAATCCAGGGAGCACAGATACGCAGTATTTT; cdr3_aa: CASSNPGSTDTQYF
j_call: TRBJ1-2; clone_size: -; d_call: TRBD1; v_call: TRBV20-1; cdr3_nt: TGCAGCGCCAACAGGGGGAACTATGGCTACACCTTC; cdr3_aa: CSANRGNYGYTF
j_call: TRBJ2-5; clone_size: -; d_call: TRBD2; v_call: TRBV12-3/TRBV12-4; cdr3_nt: TGTGCCAGCAGTCCTATTGGGGGAGGGCGGGAGACCCAGTACTTC; cdr3_aa: CASSPIGGGRETQYF
j_call: TRBJ2-5; clone_size: -; d_call: -; v_call: TRBV29-1; cdr3_nt: TGCAGCGTTTCCCTGGGGACCCAAGAGACCCAGTACTTC; cdr3_aa: CSVSLGTQETQYF
j_call: TRBJ2-7; clone_size: -; d_call: -; v_call: TRBV7-2; cdr3_nt: TGTGCCAGCAGCTTTGGCCCCCCCTACGAGCAGTACTTC; cdr3_aa: CASSFGPPYEQYF
j_call: TRBJ1-1; clone_size: once; d_call: -; v_call: TRBV12-3/TRBV12-4; cdr3_nt: TGTGCCAGCAGCCAGGAAAACACTGAAGCTTTCTTT; cdr3_aa: CASSQENTEAFF
j_call: TRBJ2-3; clone_size: -; d_call: TRBD1; v_call: TRBV9; cdr3_nt: TGTGCCAGCAGCGAGCGGCCGGGACAGGGGTACACAGATACGCAGTATTTT; cdr3_aa: CASSERPGQGYTDTQYF
j_call: TRBJ2-1; clone_size: -; d_call: TRBD2; v_call: TRBV18; cdr3_nt: TGTGCCAGCTCGCCGGGACTAGCGGGAGATGAGCAGTTCTTC; cdr3_aa: CASSPGLAGDEQFF
j_call: TRBJ2-7; clone_size: -; d_call: TRBD1; v_call: TRBV3-1; cdr3_nt: TGTGCCAGCAGCCAACTCGGCAGGGGACAGGGACCGCACGAGCAGTACTTC; cdr3_aa: CASSQLGRGQGPHEQYF
j_call: TRBJ2-5; clone_size: -; d_call: -; v_call: TRBV4-1; cdr3_nt: TGCGCCAGCAGCCAAGCTACAGGGCCCCAAGAGACCCAGTACTTC; cdr3_aa: CASSQATGPQETQYF
j_call: TRBJ2-5; clone_size: -; d_call: TRBD2; v_call: TRBV30; cdr3_nt: TGTGCCTGGAGTGGCCCTAGCGGGAGTAGGGAGACCCAGTACTTC; cdr3_aa: CAWSGPSGSRETQYF
j_call: TRBJ2-1; clone_size: -; d_call: TRBD2; v_call: TRBV14; cdr3_nt: TGTGCCAGCAGCGGGTTAGCGGGAGTGATCAATGAGCAGTTCTTC; cdr3_aa: CASSGLAGVINEQFF
j_call: TRBJ1-5; clone_size: -; d_call: -; v_call: TRBV15; cdr3_nt: TGTGCCACCAGCAGCCCGGCAGCGACAAAGCCCCAGCATTTT; cdr3_aa: CATSSPAATKPQHF
j_call: TRBJ2-2; clone_size: -; d_call: -; v_call: TRBV7-9; cdr3_nt: TGTGCCAGCAGACAAACTGGCACCGGGGAGCTGTTTTTT; cdr3_aa: CASRQTGTGELFF
j_call: TRBJ1-5; clone_size: -; d_call: -; v_call: TRBV7-9; cdr3_nt: TGTGCCAGCAGCTTAGCTCAGGGCAATCAGCCCCAGCATTTT; cdr3_aa: CASSLAQGNQPQHF
j_call: TRBJ2-7; clone_size: -; d_call: TRBD2; v_call: TRBV20-1; cdr3_nt: TGCAGTGCTAGAGATGCTAGCGGGATGCTCGACGAGCAGTACTTC; cdr3_aa: CSARDASGMLDEQYF
j_call: TRBJ2-5; clone_size: once; d_call: -; v_call: TRBV29-1; cdr3_nt: TGCAGCGTTGAGGTAGAGGGGGAGACCCAGTACTTC; cdr3_aa: CSVEVEGETQYF
j_call: TRBJ2-1; clone_size: -; d_call: TRBD2; v_call: TRBV3-1; cdr3_nt: TGTGCCAGCAGCCAAGGGCTAGCGGGGAGGAGTGAGCAGTTCTTC; cdr3_aa: CASSQGLAGRSEQFF
j_call: TRBJ2-7; clone_size: -; d_call: -; v_call: TRBV10-3; cdr3_nt: TGTGCCATCATGAGAGACGGAGGGACCTACGAGCAGTACTTC; cdr3_aa: CAIMRDGGTYEQYF
j_call: TRBJ2-7; clone_size: -; d_call: -; v_call: TRBV6-2/TRBV6-3; cdr3_nt: TGTGCCAGCAGTTACGGTCAGTTGCAAGCGACCATCACTACCTACGAGCAGTACTTC; cdr3_aa: CASSYGQLQATITTYEQYF
j_call: TRBJ2-4; clone_size: -; d_call: -; v_call: TRBV19; cdr3_nt: TGTGCCAGTAGTCAAGGGACGGTAGCCAAAAACATTCAGTACTTC; cdr3_aa: CASSQGTVAKNIQYF
j_call: TRBJ1-1; clone_size: once; d_call: TRBD1; v_call: TRBV30; cdr3_nt: TGTGCCTGTGACAGGGGGATGCGGACTGAAGCTTTCTTT; cdr3_aa: CACDRGMRTEAFF
j_call: TRBJ1-6; clone_size: -; d_call: -; v_call: TRBV5-4; cdr3_nt: TGTGCCAGCAGCTTGGCTGGGAGGGCTAATTCACCCCTCCACTTT; cdr3_aa: CASSLAGRANSPLHF
j_call: TRBJ1-1; clone_size: few; d_call: -; v_call: TRBV28; cdr3_nt: TGTGCCAGCAGTTCTCCGGGGGGGAACACTGAAGCTTTCTTT; cdr3_aa: CASSSPGGNTEAFF
j_call: TRBJ2-1; clone_size: -; d_call: -; v_call: TRBV29-1; cdr3_nt: TGCAGCGTTGACCCACAGGGGAGGAGGAATGAGCAGTTCTTC; cdr3_aa: CSVDPQGRRNEQFF
j_call: TRBJ2-1; clone_size: -; d_call: -; v_call: TRBV20-1; cdr3_nt: TGCAGTGCTAGAGATACCCTAGGGCCTAACTACAATGAGCAGTTCTTC; cdr3_aa: CSARDTLGPNYNEQFF
j_call: TRBJ2-5; clone_size: -; d_call: -; v_call: TRBV7-2; cdr3_nt: TGTGCCAGCAGCCCATCCCGGGGAATGGGGGAGACCCAGTACTTC; cdr3_aa: CASSPSRGMGETQYF
j_call: TRBJ1-6; clone_size: -; d_call: -; v_call: TRBV27; cdr3_nt: TGTGCCAGCAGTCGAGGGGTGAATAATTCACCCCTCCACTTT; cdr3_aa: CASSRGVNNSPLHF
j_call: TRBJ1-4; clone_size: -; d_call: -; v_call: TRBV9; cdr3_nt: TGTGCCAGCAGCTCTAGTTGGGGGCTCGGCGAAAAACTGTTTTTT; cdr3_aa: CASSSSWGLGEKLFF
j_call: TRBJ2-6; clone_size: -; d_call: -; v_call: TRBV7-8; cdr3_nt: TGTGCCAGCAGACCTCCGACCTCTGGGGCCAACGTCCTGACTTTC; cdr3_aa: CASRPPTSGANVLTF
j_call: TRBJ2-5; clone_size: -; d_call: TRBD2; v_call: TRBV20-1; cdr3_nt: TGCAGTGCTAGAGAAGAAGCGGGAAGGGAGACCCAGTACTTC; cdr3_aa: CSAREEAGRETQYF
j_call: TRBJ2-3; clone_size: -; d_call: -; v_call: TRBV29-1; cdr3_nt: TGCAGCGTTGAAGGGGGCGTAGGGACAGATACGCAGTATTTT; cdr3_aa: CSVEGGVGTDTQYF
j_call: TRBJ1-1; clone_size: -; d_call: -; v_call: TRBV29-1; cdr3_nt: TGCAGCGTTCACGATACAGGGAAGGGCACTGAAGCTTTCTTT; cdr3_aa: CSVHDTGKGTEAFF